Below, 4 T cell receptor beta chains from the same sample are listed, as sequenced in a study of blood T cell repertoires in COVID-19. Data came from immunoSEQ multiplex PCR; TCRdb stores just in-frame clones and leaves some out. The table has roughly 180,000 clones, approximately 90% seen once; the top ten hold 2.1%. The sequenced material came from peripheral blood. These receptors were taken from a man between 65 and 79 years old with active or convalescent COVID-19.

This chain connects TRBV20-1 to TRBJ1-1; D is undetermined. The CDR3 has 16 residues. CDR1 is DFQATT, CDR2 SNEGSKA, per germline (reference sequence). V lost 3 bases and J 1 base, leaving 18 bases between the germline ends. CDR3 nucleotides: TGCAGTGCTAGTTGGAGGGCACGTCTGAGGAACACTGAAGCTTTCTTT. Protein sequence: CSASWRARLRNTEAFF.

This sequence joins TRBV6-5 and TRBJ1-1; D call uncertain. Germline lookup yields CDR1 MNHEY and CDR2 SVGAGI. The V end lost 2 bases, the J end lost 1 base, and 8 bases lay between the germline ends. CDR3 length: 14 amino acids. CDR3: CASSYAGPNTEAFF. The CDR3 DNA is TGTGCCAGCAGTTACGCTGGGCCGAACACTGAAGCTTTCTTT.

The rearrangement uses TRBV5-8 and TRBJ1-5; weak D call: TRBD1 (5 bases). There are 14 residues in the CDR3. Trimming removed 1 base from V and 4 bases from J, with 9 bases in between. CDR1 and CDR2 (germline): SGHTS, YDEGEE. CDR3 region: CASSLKAGNQPQHF. The CDR3 coding sequence is TGTGCCAGCAGCTTGAAGGCAGGGAATCAGCCCCAGCATTTT.

J is TRBJ2-7 and V is TRBV4-3; no clear D. Between the trimmed V and J ends, which lost 0 bases and 2 bases, there was a span of 11 bases. The CDR3 has 15 residues. Germline V gives CDR1 LGHNA, CDR2 YSLEER. The CDR3 nucleotides are TGCGCCAGCAGCCAAGATATACAGCCTACCTACGAGCAGTACTTC. Translating it yields CASSQDIQPTYEQYF.